This T cell receptor (beta chain) was recovered during a study of blood T cell repertoires in COVID-19. Per the authors' pipeline: Using reference gene primer amplification, nucleated cell counts were estimated. Produced via immunoSEQ multiplex PCR; TCRdb's table is partial and in-frame only. From that table come the V and J calls and clone size; the DNA was used to work out D and trimming. The top ten hold about 8.1% of the sample, which has 110,000 or so clones, 84% seen once. Trimming cost V 5 bases and J 4 bases, with 16 bases left between them. Germline V gene data show CDR1 as SEHNR and CDR2 as FQNEAQ (reference sequence). The CDR3 is 15 amino acids.

The V and J genes are TRBV7-9 and TRBJ2-3; possible D gene TRBD1, 6 bases. This receptor was taken from a woman aged 40 to 50 with acute or convalescent COVID-19. Sequenced: peripheral blood. The CDR3: CASSVQGTAADTQYF. The DNA for the CDR3 is TGTGCCAGCAGCGTACAGGGTACTGCGGCAGATACGCAGTATTTT.